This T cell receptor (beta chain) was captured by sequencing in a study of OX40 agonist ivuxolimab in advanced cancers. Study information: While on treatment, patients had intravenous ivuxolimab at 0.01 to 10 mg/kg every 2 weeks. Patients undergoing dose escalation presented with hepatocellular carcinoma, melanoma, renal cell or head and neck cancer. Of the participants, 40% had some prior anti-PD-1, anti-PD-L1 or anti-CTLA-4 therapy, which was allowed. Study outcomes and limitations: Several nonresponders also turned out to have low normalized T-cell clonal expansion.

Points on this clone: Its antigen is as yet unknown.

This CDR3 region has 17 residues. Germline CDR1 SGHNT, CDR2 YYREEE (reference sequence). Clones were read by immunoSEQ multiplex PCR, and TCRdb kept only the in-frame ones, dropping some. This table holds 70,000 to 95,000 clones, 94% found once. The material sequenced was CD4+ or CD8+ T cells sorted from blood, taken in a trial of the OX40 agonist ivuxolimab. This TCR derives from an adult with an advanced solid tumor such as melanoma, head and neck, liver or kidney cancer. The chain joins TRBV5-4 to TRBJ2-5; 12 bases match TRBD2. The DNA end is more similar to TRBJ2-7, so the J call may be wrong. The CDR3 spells CASSLGPASGGAYEQYF. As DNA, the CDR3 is TGTGCCAGCAGCTTGGGCCCTGCTAGCGGGGGGGCTTACGAGCAGTACTTC.